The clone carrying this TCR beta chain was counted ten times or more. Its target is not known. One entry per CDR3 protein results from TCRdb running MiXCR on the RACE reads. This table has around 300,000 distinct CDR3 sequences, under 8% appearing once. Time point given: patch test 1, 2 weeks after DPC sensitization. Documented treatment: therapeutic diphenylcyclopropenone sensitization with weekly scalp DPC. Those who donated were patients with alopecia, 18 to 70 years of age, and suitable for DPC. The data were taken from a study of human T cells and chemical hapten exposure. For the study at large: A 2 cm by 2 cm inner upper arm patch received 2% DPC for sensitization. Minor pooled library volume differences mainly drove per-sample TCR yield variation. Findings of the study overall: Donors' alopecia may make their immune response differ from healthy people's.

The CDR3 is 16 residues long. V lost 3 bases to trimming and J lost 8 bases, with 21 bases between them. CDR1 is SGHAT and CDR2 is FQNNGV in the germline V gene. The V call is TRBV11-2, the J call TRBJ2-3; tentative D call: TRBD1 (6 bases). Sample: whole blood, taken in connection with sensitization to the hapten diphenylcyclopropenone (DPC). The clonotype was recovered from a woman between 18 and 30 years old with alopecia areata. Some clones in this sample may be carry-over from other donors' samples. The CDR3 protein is CASSLPGIRGTITQYF. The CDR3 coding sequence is TGTGCCAGCAGCTTGCCAGGGATCAGGGGTACGATTACGCAGTATTTT.